The 20 T cell receptor beta chains in this list originate from one sample, sequenced in a study of T cell changes during pregnancy in multiple sclerosis. The method was immunoSEQ multiplex PCR; TCRdb's version includes in-frame clones alone and lacks a portion of them. Of under 65,000 clones listed, just over 90% were seen once; the top ten hold around 4%. The sequencing used CD8+ T cells from peripheral blood mononuclear cells, collected in the second trimester of pregnancy. The source of these receptors is a female donor with multiple sclerosis, enrolled in a pregnancy study.

The V gene is TRBV19, the J gene TRBJ1-1; no clear D. This CDR3 comprises 13 residues. V dropped 3 bases and J dropped 8 bases, with 13 bases sitting between them. CDR1 LNHDA and CDR2 SQIVND come from the germline V gene (reference sequence). The CDR3 protein is CASSISLGGEAFF. The CDR3 coding sequence is TGTGCCAGTAGTATCTCTCTGGGAGGGGAAGCTTTCTTT.

This chain uses TRBV27 with TRBJ2-3, with D perhaps TRBD1 (7 bases). V lost 5 bases and J lost 4, with 19 bases in between. The CDR3 loop spans 16 amino acids. From germline, CDR1 is MNHEY and CDR2 SMNVEV (reference sequence). The CDR3 sequence: CASSPSDREDADTQYF. The CDR3 nucleotides read TGTGCCAGCAGTCCCTCCGACAGGGAGGACGCAGATACGCAGTATTTT.

The chain employs TRBV7-2 and TRBJ2-1; unclear D gene. The CDR3 length is 15 residues. Germline CDR1 SGHTA, CDR2 FQGNSA. The V and J ends lost 1 base and 0 bases respectively, with 7 bases between them. The CDR3 is CASSLVEDSYNEQFF. DNA for the CDR3: TGTGCCAGCAGCTTAGTTGAGGACTCCTACAATGAGCAGTTCTTC.

V and J are TRBV7-6 and TRBJ1-2; D is unresolved. The CDR3 covers 15 residues. V was pared by 5 bases and J by 4 bases, with 17 bases between. Germline CDR1 SGHVS, CDR2 FNYEAQ. The DNA of the CDR3 is TGTGCCAGCAGCCGAGGTGAAGGCGACTCCTATGGCTACACCTTC. This encodes CASSRGEGDSYGYTF.

This clone was picked up one time. V and J are TRBV7-9 and TRBJ1-1, with D hard to call. There are 16 residues in the CDR3. V was cut by 1 base and J by 1 base, with 13 bases left in between. The germline gives CDR1 SEHNR, CDR2 FQNEAQ (reference sequence). The CDR3 here is CASSLGAGLENTEAFF. CDR3 bases: TGTGCCAGCAGCTTAGGGGCCGGATTAGAGAACACTGAAGCTTTCTTT.

The chain uses TRBV9 and TRBJ2-1, with 7 positions matching TRBD1. The CDR3 runs to 14 residues. With 1 base clipped from V and 10 bases from J, the junction kept 8 bases outside the gene matches. From germline, CDR1 is SGDLS and CDR2 YYNGEE. In DNA, the CDR3 is TGTGCCAGCAGCGTAACAGGCCGGACAGGAGAGCAGTTCTTC. Encoded protein: CASSVTGRTGEQFF.

The V call is TRBV15, the J call TRBJ1-1; 9 positions match TRBD1. This CDR3 has 15 residues. Trimming at V came to 3 bases and at J to 4 bases, leaving 6 bases not matched to a gene. CDR1 is LNHNV, CDR2 YYDKDF, per germline (reference sequence). The CDR3 loop reads CATSSRDRAGTEAFF. In DNA, the CDR3 is TGTGCCACCAGCAGCCGGGACAGGGCGGGCACTGAAGCTTTCTTT. The full variable domain, completed using reference TRBV15 and TRBJ1-1, is DAMVIQNPRYQVTQFGKPVTLSCSQTLNHNVMYWYQQKSSQAPKLLFHYYDKDFNNEADTPDNFQSRRPNTSFCFLDIRSPGLGDTAMYLCATSSRDRAGTEAFFGQGTRLTVV.

The genes are TRBV27 and TRBJ1-1; a weak D match, TRBD1 (5 bases). The CDR3 contains 15 residues. Germline CDR1 and CDR2: MNHEY and SMNVEV (reference sequence). The V and J ends lost 5 bases and 0 bases respectively, with 13 bases between them. DNA of the CDR3: TGTGCCAGCAGTCCCCGCGGGGGGATGAACACTGAAGCTTTCTTT. Translated: CASSPRGGMNTEAFF.

The chain carries TRBV5-8 and TRBJ1-2; 9 bases fit TRBD1. The CDR3 sequence is 15 residues long. CDR1 SGHTS and CDR2 YDEGEE come from the germline V gene. V was pared by 4 bases and J by 2 bases, with 6 bases of the junction left unmatched. CDR3 DNA sequence: TGTGCCAGCAGCCCCCTCGGACAGGGGAACTATGGCTACACCTTC. Translating it yields CASSPLGQGNYGYTF. Based on the CDR3 plus reference TRBV5-8 and TRBJ1-2, the full variable domain is EAGVTQSPTHLIKTRGQQATLRCSPISGHTSVYWYQQALGLGLQFLLWYDEGEERNRGNFPPRFSGRQFPNYSSELNVNALELEDSALYLCASSPLGQGNYGYTFGSGTRLTVV.

The chain recombines TRBV2 with TRBJ1-4, with D possibly TRBD1 on 5 matching bases. CDR3 length: 10 amino acids. Per the germline V gene, CDR1 is SNHLY and CDR2 is FYNNEI. V shed 10 bases and J shed 10 bases, with 10 bases lying between them. Written as DNA, the CDR3 is TGTGCCACCCTCGACAGAAAACTGTTTTTT. Encoded protein: CATLDRKLFF. The entire variable domain, with the rest obtained from reference TRBV2 and TRBJ1-4, is as follows: EPEVTQTPSHQVTQMGQEVILRCVPISNHLYFYWYRQILGQKVEFLVSFYNNEISEKSEIFDDQFSVERPDGSNFTLKIRSTKLEDSAMYFCATLDRKLFFGSGTQLSVL.

The chain employs TRBV6-1 and TRBJ2-1; D possibly corresponds to TRBD2 (7 bases). Germline V gene lookup returns CDR1 MNHNS and CDR2 SASEGT. The V and J ends lost 0 bases and 12 bases respectively, with 21 bases between them. CDR3 length: 16 residues. In nucleotides, the CDR3 is TGTGCCAGCAGTGAAGCGTTTGGTGGGGGGGCCCGGGGGCAGTTCTTC. This translates into CASSEAFGGGARGQFF.

CDR3 sequence reads: CASSQDLGLSYNEQFF. In DNA, the CDR3 is TGCGCCAGCAGCCAAGACCTCGGTCTCTCCTACAATGAGCAGTTCTTC. The J gene is TRBJ2-1, the V gene TRBV4-1; D remains ambiguous. Germline V gene lookup returns CDR1 MGHRA and CDR2 YSYEKL. V was cut by 0 bases and J by 0 bases, with 9 bases left in between. CDR3 length: 16 amino acids.

The V call is TRBV6-6, the J call TRBJ1-1; no clear D gene. CDR1 and CDR2 (germline): MNHNY, SVGAGI (reference sequence). The V end lost 11 bases, the J end lost 8 bases, and 15 bases lay between the germline ends. CDR3 length equals 11 residues. CDR3 nucleotides: TGTGCCTCCCTGATCGGAGGGGAAGCTTTCTTT. Its translation: CASLIGGEAFF.

The chain combines TRBV5-6 with TRBJ2-7, with D possibly TRBD2 on 6 matching bases. The CDR3 has 13 residues. In germline, CDR1 is SGHDT, CDR2 YYEEEE. Trimming pared 3 bases from V and 9 bases from J, leaving 16 bases between. The CDR3, as DNA: TGTGCCAGCAGCTCGAGCCGTTTGGGGGGGCAGTACTTC. Its translation is CASSSSRLGGQYF. Variable domain in full (rest from reference TRBV5-6 and TRBJ2-7): DAGVTQSPTHLIKTRGQQVTLRCSPKSGHDTVSWYQQALGQGPQFIFQYYEEEERQRGNFPDRFSGHQFPNYSSELNVNALLLGDSALYLCASSSSRLGGQYFGPGTRLTVT.

The gene calls are TRBV6-6 and TRBJ1-1, with D unclear. Per germline, CDR1 MNHNY and CDR2 SVGAGI (reference sequence). V was shortened by 6 bases and J by 6 bases, with 11 bases between the two germline ends. This CDR3 comprises 12 residues. The CDR3 reads CASRAHNAEAFF. The CDR3 DNA reads as TGTGCCAGCAGGGCTCATAATGCTGAAGCTTTCTTT.

The V and J genes are TRBV11-3 and TRBJ1-2, with unresolved D. Germline V gene sequence: CDR1 SGHNT, CDR2 YENEEA. Trimming removed 1 base at V and 4 bases at J, with 19 bases between. The CDR3 length is 17 residues. CDR3 nucleotide sequence: TGTGCCAGCAGCTTAGTAAGAATTAGGCTGCGCGGCTATGGCTACACCTTC. Encoded protein: CASSLVRIRLRGYGYTF.

This chain connects TRBV7-9 to TRBJ1-3; TRBD1 aligns across 8 bases. This CDR3 is 15 amino acids long. CDR1 is SEHNR and CDR2 is FQNEAQ in the germline V gene (reference sequence). V lost 1 base to trimming and J lost 5 bases; unmatched junction nucleotides: 4. CDR3: CASSLGQGARNTIYF. The CDR3 region has the DNA TGTGCCAGCAGCTTAGGGCAGGGGGCTCGAAACACCATATATTTT.

V is TRBV2 and J is TRBJ2-7, with D possibly being TRBD2 (5 bases). Germline values: CDR1 SNHLY, CDR2 FYNNEI. CDR3 size: 14 residues. Trimming left V 3 bases short and J 4 bases short, with 13 bases between. CDR3 sequence reads: CASSDGETIYEQYF. The CDR3 nucleotides read TGTGCCAGCAGTGACGGGGAAACGATTTACGAGCAGTACTTC.

This chain links TRBV4-3 with TRBJ2-7, with D perhaps matching TRBD1 (6 bases). The CDR3 is 15 amino acids. Deletions cut 1 base from V and 6 bases from J, with 16 bases between. Germline CDR1 and CDR2: LGHNA and YSLEER. The CDR3 protein is CASSQAWSGVSEQYF. Here the CDR3 DNA reads TGCGCCAGCAGCCAAGCCTGGTCAGGGGTCTCCGAGCAGTACTTC.

This clone came up a few times. The V and J genes are TRBV2 and TRBJ1-4; 7 positions agree with TRBD1. The CDR3 runs to 14 residues. Losses at the gene ends were 7 bases for V and 7 bases for J; bases not matched to a gene: 9. Germline CDR1 and CDR2: SNHLY and FYNNEI. The CDR3 here is CASKPPQGSEKLFF. DNA for the CDR3: TGTGCCAGCAAACCCCCACAGGGGTCTGAAAAACTGTTTTTT.